These 32 T cell receptor beta chains originate from one sample sequenced in a study of cytomegalovirus exposure and HLA in healthy donors. Amplification used 60 Vbeta primers and 13 Jbeta primers. Profiled with immunoSEQ multiplex PCR; TCRdb holds only in-frame clones, not every one. The listing contains under 200,000 clones. Source material: PBMCs. These TCRs come from a woman in her late teens or twenties in good health and CMV-seropositive.

V is TRBV10-2 and J is TRBJ2-3; TRBD2 agrees at 14 bases. This CDR3 is 17 amino acids long. Looked up from germline, CDR1 is WSHSY and CDR2 is SAAADI. With 5 bases clipped from V and 1 base from J, the junction kept 5 bases outside the gene matches. This chain's CDR3 is CASSRLAGGGGTDTQYF. For the CDR3, the DNA is TGCGCCAGCAGTCGACTAGCGGGAGGGGGGGGCACAGATACGCAGTATTTT.

The V call is TRBV5-1, the J call TRBJ2-3; 7 nucleotides line up with TRBD2. The V gene end was trimmed by 6 bases and the J gene end by 2 bases; junction bases not matched to a gene: 6. Germline loops: CDR1 SGHRS, CDR2 YFSETQ. This CDR3 spans 14 amino acids. This CDR3 reads CASTLAESTDTQYF. The CDR3 nucleotides read TGCGCCAGCACCCTAGCGGAATCCACAGATACGCAGTATTTT.

This chain uses TRBV4-2 with TRBJ1-5, with 8 bases that match TRBD1. CDR3 length equals 15 residues. Per the germline V gene, CDR1 is LGHNA and CDR2 is YNFKEQ. J gave up 7 bases and V 0 bases, and 5 bases lay outside the gene matches. The CDR3 sequence: CASSQEQGAGQPQHF. DNA for the CDR3: TGTGCCAGCAGCCAAGAGCAGGGGGCTGGACAGCCCCAGCATTTT.

The chain joins TRBV30 to TRBJ1-5; 7 nucleotides agree with TRBD1. Germline V CDR1 and CDR2: GTSNPN, SVGIG (reference sequence). V lost 0 bases to trimming and J lost 3 bases; unmatched junction nucleotides: 11. The CDR3 covers 17 residues. CDR3 residues: CAWSVMRQGFNNQPQHF. The CDR3 DNA reads as TGTGCCTGGAGTGTAATGAGACAGGGATTTAACAATCAGCCCCAGCATTTT. Using reference TRBV30 and TRBJ1-5 for the parts outside the CDR3, the full variable domain is SQTIHQWPATLVQPVGSPLSLECTVEGTSNPNLYWYRQAAGRGLQLLFYSVGIGQISSEVPQNLSASRPQDRQFILSSKKLLLSDSGFYLCAWSVMRQGFNNQPQHFGDGTRLSIL.

This chain connects TRBV7-2 to TRBJ1-1, with a weak D call TRBD1 (6 bases). The CDR3 contains 11 residues. V lost 6 bases and J lost 7, with 9 bases in between. CDR1 is SGHTA and CDR2 is FQGNSA in the germline V gene. CDR3 region: CASRQQGEAFF. CDR3 nucleotide sequence: TGTGCCAGCAGACAACAGGGTGAAGCTTTCTTT.

The rearrangement joins TRBV5-1 to TRBJ2-7; D perhaps matches TRBD1 (7 bases). The germline gives CDR1 SGHRS, CDR2 YFSETQ. CDR3 size: 14 residues. V shed 6 bases and J shed 6 bases, with 19 bases lying between them. The CDR3 nucleotides are TGCGCCAGCACTGGAGGGGGCCAGAGATCCGAGCAGTACTTC. It specifies CASTGGGQRSEQYF. The variable domain in full, with the rest retrieved from reference TRBV5-1 and TRBJ2-7, is KAGVTQTPRYLIKTRGQQVTLSCSPISGHRSVSWYQQTPGQGLQFLFEYFSETQRNKGNFPGRFSGRQFSNSRSEMNVSTLELGDSALYLCASTGGGQRSEQYFGPGTRLTVT.

The chain couples TRBV30 to TRBJ1-6; D may be TRBD1 (6 bases). The CDR3 contains 17 residues. Germline V lookup: CDR1 GTSNPN, CDR2 SVGIG (reference sequence). V lost 3 bases to trimming and J lost 10 bases, with 25 bases between them. The CDR3 coding sequence is TGTGCCTGGAGCCGTAAGGGCACAGGGAGGGGAGGGTCACCCCTCCACTTT. Translated: CAWSRKGTGRGGSPLHF.

The chain uses TRBV30 and TRBJ2-7, with 11 bases matching TRBD1. The length of the CDR3 is 15 residues. CDR1 and CDR2 from the germline V gene are GTSNPN and SVGIG (reference sequence). V lost 0 bases and J lost 4; bases outside the gene matches: 5. The CDR3 region has the DNA TGTGCCTGGAGTGTAGGGACAGGGGGAACTTACGAGCAGTACTTC. Translation gives CAWSVGTGGTYEQYF.

The V and J genes are TRBV5-1 and TRBJ1-6; possibly TRBD1 for D (5 bases). This CDR3 is 15 amino acids long. Germline CDR1 SGHRS, CDR2 YFSETQ. Deletions cut 1 base from V and 5 bases from J, with 10 bases between. In DNA form, the CDR3 reads TGCGCCAGCAGCTTGTTGGGGGGAGATAATTCACCCCTCCACTTT. Amino acids: CASSLLGGDNSPLHF.

The chain carries TRBV12-5 and TRBJ2-3, with 7 bases fitting TRBD2. Germline CDR1 and CDR2: LGHNT and FRNRAP. The CDR3 contains 15 residues. Losses at the gene ends were 1 base for V and 4 bases for J; bases not matched to a gene: 5. CDR3 coding DNA: TGTGCTAGTGGTTTGGGGACTAGTTTGGCAGATACGCAGTATTTT. It codes for CASGLGTSLADTQYF.

The chain uses TRBV7-3 and TRBJ1-1; tentatively, D is TRBD1 (5 bases). The CDR3 is 13 residues long. Trimming took 3 bases from V and 5 from J, leaving 10 bases between them. Looked up from germline, CDR1 is SGHTA and CDR2 is FQGTGA. CDR3: CASSFGGSTEAFF. The DNA of the CDR3 is TGTGCCAGCAGCTTCGGGGGAAGTACTGAAGCTTTCTTT.

The J gene is TRBJ1-2, the V gene TRBV29-1; D is unresolved. This CDR3 spans 14 amino acids. Germline V gene data show CDR1 as SQVTM and CDR2 as ANQGSEA. Trimming took off 6 bases at V and 3 bases at J, with 17 bases between the two ends. As DNA, the CDR3 is TGCAGCGTCGGGGATTTTGCGGGCTACTATGGCTACACCTTC. Translating gives CSVGDFAGYYGYTF.

The chain is built from TRBV9 and TRBJ1-1; TRBD1 aligns across 7 bases. This CDR3 contains 14 residues. The trim removed 4 bases at V and 1 base at J, leaving 4 bases unmatched. The germline V gene has CDR1 SGDLS and CDR2 YYNGEE. CDR3 region: CASSKTGSNTEAFF. The CDR3 bases are TGTGCCAGCAGCAAGACAGGGTCGAACACTGAAGCTTTCTTT.

V gene TRBV5-6 combines with J gene TRBJ1-1; D is perhaps TRBD1 (5 bases). The V gene lost 5 bases and the J gene lost 2 bases, with 13 bases spanning the gap. The V gene's germline CDR1 is SGHDT and CDR2 YYEEEE. The CDR3 is 14 residues long. CDR3 coding DNA: TGTGCCAGCAGTAGAATAGGGACTAACACTGAAGCTTTCTTT. It encodes CASSRIGTNTEAFF.

The chain links TRBV11-3 to TRBJ2-2; D is undetermined. The CDR3 covers 13 residues. The ends were cut back, 4 bases at V and 7 bases at J, with 10 bases in the middle. Germline V lookup: CDR1 SGHNT, CDR2 YENEEA. CDR3 loop: CASSSTAGGELFF. In nucleotides, the CDR3 is TGTGCCAGCAGCTCTACAGCCGGCGGGGAGCTGTTTTTT.

The CDR3 DNA reads as TGTGCCAGCAGTGCGAGACTAGCGGACAATGAGCAGTTCTTC. It codes for CASSARLADNEQFF. The rearrangement uses TRBV6-1 and TRBJ2-1; 9 bases map to TRBD2. CDR1 is MNHNS and CDR2 is SASEGT in the germline V gene. V was pared by 4 bases and J by 5 bases, with 3 bases of the junction left unmatched. This CDR3 spans 14 amino acids.

For the CDR3, the DNA is TGTGCCAGCAGACTATGGGGGAGCGGGAGGGCTGCCGAGCAGTACTTC. Its translation is CASRLWGSGRAAEQYF. This chain uses TRBV27 with TRBJ2-7; 10 positions match TRBD2. Germline loops: CDR1 MNHEY, CDR2 SMNVEV (reference sequence). The length of the CDR3 is 16 residues. The V and J ends lost 6 bases and 6 bases, in that order; junction bases with no gene match: 14.

The chain combines TRBV7-9 with TRBJ2-5, with 9 bases fitting TRBD1. This CDR3 comprises 14 residues. Germline V lookup: CDR1 SEHNR, CDR2 FQNEAQ (reference sequence). The V and J ends lost 4 bases and 5 bases, in that order; junction bases with no gene match: 5. The CDR3 DNA sequence: TGTGCCAGCAGCTCAGCCGGGACAGGGGAGACCCAGTACTTC. This encodes CASSSAGTGETQYF.

The CDR3 nucleotides are TGTGCCAGCTCCCTGCTTAGCGGGGGGGCCGGAGAGACCCAGTACTTC. Its protein is CASSLLSGGAGETQYF. The chain is built from TRBV18 and TRBJ2-5; 11 bases agree with TRBD2. This CDR3 has 16 residues. The germline CDR1 and CDR2 sequences are KGHSH and LQKENI. Germline trimming cut 6 bases from V and 4 bases from J; bases unmatched to any gene: 10.

This sequence joins TRBV11-1 and TRBJ2-7; maybe TRBD2 (5 bases). The V and J ends lost 2 bases and 4 bases respectively, with 12 bases between them. Germline V gene lookup returns CDR1 SGHAT and CDR2 FQDESV (reference sequence). This CDR3 is built from 14 residues. CDR3: CASSLSGNPYEQYF. The CDR3 DNA follows: TGTGCCAGCAGCTTATCCGGGAACCCATACGAGCAGTACTTC.

The rearrangement uses TRBV5-4 and TRBJ2-7; 7 bases map to TRBD2. This CDR3 region has 16 residues. The germline V gene has CDR1 SGHNT and CDR2 YYREEE (reference sequence). V lost 4 bases to trimming and J lost 4 bases; unmatched junction nucleotides: 14. In DNA form, the CDR3 reads TGTGCCAGCAGCCCCTGGGGTGCGGGAGAAATGTACGAGCAGTACTTC. This codes for CASSPWGAGEMYEQYF.

A remark on this clone: The junction shows a germline mismatch at one end, possibly a read error. The rearrangement uses TRBV10-3 and TRBJ2-7, with 10 bases fitting TRBD2. Looked up from germline, CDR1 is ENHRY and CDR2 is SYGVKD. The length of the CDR3 is 14 residues. CDR3 in amino acids: CATRSSGGSSEQYF. In DNA, the CDR3 is TGTGCCACTCGATCTAGCGGGGGTTCCTCCGAGCAGTACTTC.

V gene TRBV18 combines with J gene TRBJ1-2; perhaps TRBD1 as D (5 bases). The CDR3 extends over 15 amino acids. V was shortened by 6 bases and J by 4 bases, with 18 bases between the two germline ends. Germline assignment: CDR1 KGHSH and CDR2 LQKENI. CDR3 in DNA: TGTGCCAGCTCGTCTTCAGGGACTCCCACCTATGGCTACACCTTC. This gives the protein CASSSSGTPTYGYTF.

The rearrangement uses TRBV13 and TRBJ1-2; D may be TRBD1 (5 bases). The V and J ends lost 0 bases and 4 bases respectively, with 9 bases between them. Germline V gene sequence: CDR1 PRHDT, CDR2 FYEKMQ (reference sequence). This CDR3 is built from 14 residues. The CDR3 is CASSLGQGGYGYTF. As DNA, the CDR3 is TGTGCCAGCAGCTTAGGCCAGGGAGGCTATGGCTACACCTTC.

The chain has TRBV6-1 and TRBJ1-1; D unclear. From germline, CDR1 is MNHNS and CDR2 SASEGT. CDR3 length: 16 residues. The V end was cut by 4 bases, the J end by 6 bases, with 21 bases between. This CDR3 is CASSVMALGASSEAFF. CDR3 coding DNA: TGTGCCAGCAGTGTTATGGCTTTGGGCGCCTCCTCTGAAGCTTTCTTT.

V is TRBV5-1 and J is TRBJ2-2; D is unresolved. The CDR3 has 14 amino acids. The V gene lost 1 base and the J gene lost 6 bases, with 10 bases spanning the gap. CDR1 is SGHRS, CDR2 YFSETQ, per germline. The CDR3 DNA sequence: TGCGCCAGCAGCTTGATAAGCGAATCCGGGGAGCTGTTTTTT. Translation: CASSLISESGELFF. Full variable domain (missing parts from reference TRBV5-1 and TRBJ2-2): KAGVTQTPRYLIKTRGQQVTLSCSPISGHRSVSWYQQTPGQGLQFLFEYFSETQRNKGNFPGRFSGRQFSNSRSEMNVSTLELGDSALYLCASSLISESGELFFGEGSRLTVL.

J is TRBJ1-1 and V is TRBV25-1; a weak D match, TRBD1 (6 bases). V lost 2 bases and J lost 0, with 10 bases in between. This CDR3 region has 15 residues. Germline CDR1 reads MGHDK; CDR2 reads SYGVNS. This CDR3 is CASSEAGAMNTEAFF. CDR3 bases: TGTGCCAGCAGTGAAGCAGGGGCCATGAACACTGAAGCTTTCTTT.

V usage is TRBV11-3 and J usage is TRBJ1-6; D uncertain. The V gene lost 5 bases and the J gene lost 7 bases, with 9 bases spanning the gap. Germline CDR1 is SGHNT and CDR2 is YENEEA. The CDR3 is 13 amino acids. The CDR3 is CASSPSRNSPLHF. In nucleotides, the CDR3 is TGTGCCAGCAGCCCCTCCAGAAATTCACCCCTCCACTTT.

The V and J genes are TRBV2 and TRBJ1-1; D call uncertain. The CDR3 totals 14 residues. The germline V gene has CDR1 SNHLY and CDR2 FYNNEI. Trimming took 6 bases from V and 0 from J, leaving 11 bases between them. The CDR3 nucleotides read TGTGCCAGCAGCTTCTCCGTCCTGAACACTGAAGCTTTCTTT. Residues: CASSFSVLNTEAFF.

The chain has TRBV10-3 and TRBJ2-5, with 10 positions matching TRBD2. The J call may be mistaken, given a closer DNA end match to TRBJ2-7. The CDR3 consists of 15 residues. Per germline, CDR1 ENHRY and CDR2 SYGVKD. CDR3 sequence reads: CAISATSGAEYEQYF. DNA of the CDR3: TGTGCCATCAGTGCAACTAGCGGGGCGGAGTACGAGCAGTACTTC.

This sequence joins TRBV7-9 and TRBJ2-1; a weak D match, TRBD2 (6 bases). Trimming cost V 9 bases and J 6 bases, with 15 bases left between them. This CDR3 region has 13 residues. Germline assignment: CDR1 SEHNR and CDR2 FQNEAQ (reference sequence). DNA of the CDR3: TGTGCCAGTGAGCGGGCCGGAATCAATGAGCAGTTCTTC. This encodes CASERAGINEQFF.

The chain is built from TRBV19 and TRBJ2-2; tentatively, D is TRBD2 (5 bases). CDR1 and CDR2 from the germline V gene are LNHDA and SQIVND (reference sequence). Trimming cost V 4 bases and J 1 base, with 7 bases left between them. The CDR3 sequence is 14 residues long. The CDR3: CASSKDWNTGELFF. The CDR3 DNA reads TGTGCCAGTAGTAAGGACTGGAACACCGGGGAGCTGTTTTTT.